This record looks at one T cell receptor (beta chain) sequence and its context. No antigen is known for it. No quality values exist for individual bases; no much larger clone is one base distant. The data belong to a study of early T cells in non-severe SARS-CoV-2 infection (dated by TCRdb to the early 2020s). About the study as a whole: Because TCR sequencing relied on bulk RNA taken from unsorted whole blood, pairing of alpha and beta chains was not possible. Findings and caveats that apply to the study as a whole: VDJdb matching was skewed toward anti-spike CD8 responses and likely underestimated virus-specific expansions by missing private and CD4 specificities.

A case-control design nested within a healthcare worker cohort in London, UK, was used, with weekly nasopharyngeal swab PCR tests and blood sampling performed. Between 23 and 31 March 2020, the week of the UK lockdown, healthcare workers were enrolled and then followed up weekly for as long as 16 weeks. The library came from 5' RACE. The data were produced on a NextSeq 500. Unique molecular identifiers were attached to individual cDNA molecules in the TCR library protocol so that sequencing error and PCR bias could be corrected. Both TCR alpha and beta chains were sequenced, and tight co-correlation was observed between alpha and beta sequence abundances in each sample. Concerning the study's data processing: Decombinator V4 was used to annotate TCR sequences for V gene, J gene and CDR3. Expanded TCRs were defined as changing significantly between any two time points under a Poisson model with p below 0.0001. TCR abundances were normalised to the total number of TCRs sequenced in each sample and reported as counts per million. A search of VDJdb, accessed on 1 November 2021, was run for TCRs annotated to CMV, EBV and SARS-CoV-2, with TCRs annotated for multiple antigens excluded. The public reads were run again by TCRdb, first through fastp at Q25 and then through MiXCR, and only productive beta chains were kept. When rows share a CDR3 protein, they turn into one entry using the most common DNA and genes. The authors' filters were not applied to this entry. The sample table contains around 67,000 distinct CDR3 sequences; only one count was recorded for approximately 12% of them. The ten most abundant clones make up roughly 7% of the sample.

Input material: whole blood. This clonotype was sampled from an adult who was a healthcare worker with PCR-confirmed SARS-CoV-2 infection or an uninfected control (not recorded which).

CDR3 protein: CSVEGQGLEEQYF. The DNA reads TGCAGCGTTGAGGGACAGGGCCTGGAAGAGCAGTACTTC. The V gene is TRBV29-1 and the J gene is TRBJ2-7; TRBD1 lines up with 9 middle nucleotides. The CDR3 runs 13 amino acids, cysteine and phenylalanine included. The kept DNA is CDR3 alone, 39 bases in frame from the first base. CDR1 and CDR2 were assigned from the germline V gene as SQVTM and ANQGSEA. Trimming accounts for 3 bases at V and 7 bases at J, while the number of junction bases matched to no gene is 7.